The clone carrying this T cell receptor beta chain has at least ten counts. What it binds is not known. This may arise from a read error, as a much more abundant clone is one base away. PBMCs originated in less than 11 ml of fresh peripheral blood. The CDR3 runs to 14 residues. Deletions cut 4 bases from V and 6 bases from J, with 16 bases between. The sample comes from a study of Graves' ophthalmopathy and Graves' hyperthyroidism. General study findings and limits: Blood shared most expanded thyroid clonotypes above 0.001 frequency.

Amplified material comprised TCR beta CDR3 regions derived from RNA transcripts. HTBI primers were employed in first-round RT-PCR, then a second-round multiplex PCR followed. One entry per CDR3 protein, called by TCRdb with MiXCR from the multiplex PCR reads. This table holds about 370,000 distinct CDR3 sequences, around 16% found once. The clonotype originates from a woman aged 18-29 years with Graves' ophthalmopathy. The rearrangement joins TRBV12-3 or TRBV12-4 to TRBJ2-7, with D perhaps matching TRBD1 (6 bases). Sequenced input: peripheral blood. The CDR3 reads CASSSPTGQCEQYF. CDR3 DNA: TGTGCCAGCAGTTCCCCGACAGGTCAATGCGAGCAGTACTTC.